This TCR beta chain was retrieved from a study of cytomegalovirus exposure and HLA in healthy donors. Study details: Ancestry clustering placed around four fifths of more than 350 genotyped donors in the Caucasian-associated cluster.

Germline CDR1 and CDR2: MNHEY and SVGAGI. Unmatched junction bases numbered 3, after V lost 1 base and J lost 3 bases. The CDR3 covers 16 residues. The PCR had 60 Vbeta and 13 Jbeta primers. As processed by the authors: A later analysis counted some 87 million unique TCR beta chains, around 10 million shared. Only in-frame clones appear in the TCRdb table, and some are missing; sequencing was by immunoSEQ multiplex PCR. V, J and clone size reflect that table, while D and trimming were determined from the DNA. Of approximately 91,000 clones listed, 69% are singletons. This TCR came from a female donor in good health and CMV-seronegative. Sequencing was carried out using PBMCs. This chain connects TRBV6-5 to TRBJ2-7, with 13 bases matching TRBD2. DNA for the CDR3: TGTGCCAGCAGTTACTTCGGGACTAGCGGGAACTACGAGCAGTACTTC. Amino acid sequence: CASSYFGTSGNYEQYF.